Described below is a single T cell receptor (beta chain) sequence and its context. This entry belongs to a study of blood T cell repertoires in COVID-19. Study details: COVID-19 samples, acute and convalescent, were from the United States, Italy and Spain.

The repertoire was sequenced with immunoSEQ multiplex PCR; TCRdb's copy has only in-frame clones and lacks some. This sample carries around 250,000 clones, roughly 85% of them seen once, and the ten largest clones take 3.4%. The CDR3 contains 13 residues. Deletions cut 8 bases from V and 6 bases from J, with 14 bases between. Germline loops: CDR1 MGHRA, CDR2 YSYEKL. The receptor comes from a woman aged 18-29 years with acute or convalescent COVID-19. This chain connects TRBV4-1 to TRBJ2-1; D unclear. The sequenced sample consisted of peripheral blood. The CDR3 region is CASATDFTNEQFF. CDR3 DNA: TGCGCCAGCGCAACAGATTTTACCAATGAGCAGTTCTTC.